Each of the 23 T cell receptor beta chains below was sequenced from the same sample in a study of human T cells and chemical hapten exposure. Time point reported: patch test 2, 6 weeks after DPC sensitization. Treatment denoted: therapeutic diphenylcyclopropenone sensitization with weekly scalp DPC. TCRdb reprocessed the RACE reads with MiXCR, giving one entry per CDR3 protein. Of some 150,000 distinct CDR3 sequences listed, 12% are singletons. Sequenced here: whole blood, sampled in connection with sensitization to the hapten diphenylcyclopropenone (DPC). All receptors derive from a woman between 45 and 60 years old with alopecia areata. Some clones in this sample may be carry-over from other donors' samples.

This clonotype was seen more than once but under ten times. This chain connects TRBV5-5 to TRBJ1-2; 7 bases align to TRBD1. Trimming took 1 base from V and 3 from J; bases not matched to a gene: 6. The CDR3 is 15 amino acids. Looked up from germline, CDR1 is SGHKS and CDR2 is YYEKEE (reference sequence). The CDR3, as DNA: TGTGCCAGCAGCTTGAGACAGGGAGAGTACTATGGCTACACCTTC. Translated: CASSLRQGEYYGYTF.

This clonotype was counted many times. The chain links TRBV4-3 to TRBJ1-2; TRBD1 might be the D (6 bases). This CDR3 has 14 residues. Germline assignment: CDR1 LGHNA and CDR2 YSLEER. Trimming removed 6 bases at V and 8 bases at J, with 19 bases between. The CDR3 protein is CASRNWITGSGYTF. In DNA, the CDR3 is TGCGCCAGCAGAAACTGGATAACAGGGAGCGGCTACACCTTC.

This chain joins TRBV9 and TRBJ1-2; D gene unclear. CDR1 is SGDLS, CDR2 YYNGEE, per germline. Trimming shortened V by 3 bases and J by 6 bases, and 12 bases separated the two germline ends. This CDR3 comprises 13 residues. CDR3 protein: CASSDPGLNGYTF. DNA for the CDR3: TGTGCCAGCAGCGACCCTGGATTGAATGGCTACACCTTC.

There are a few counts of this clonotype. The chain carries TRBV6-5 and TRBJ2-1, with D tentatively TRBD1 (6 bases). The CDR3 runs to 15 residues. Looked up from germline, CDR1 is MNHEY and CDR2 is SVGAGI. The V and J ends lost 4 bases and 7 bases respectively, with 17 bases between them. The CDR3 DNA sequence: TGTGCCAGCAGTTCCGCTAGGGGGAGACGGAATGAGCAGTTCTTC. Its protein product is CASSSARGRRNEQFF.

This clonotype has ten or more counts. This chain links TRBV7-9 with TRBJ2-5, with TRBD1 matching 9 bases. Germline V gene data show CDR1 as SEHNR and CDR2 as FQNEAQ (reference sequence). CDR3 size: 14 residues. Losses at the gene ends were 1 base for V and 4 bases for J; bases not matched to a gene: 1. CDR3: CASSLGTGAETQYF. CDR3 sequence (DNA): TGTGCCAGCAGCTTAGGGACAGGGGCAGAGACCCAGTACTTC. Variable domain in full (rest from reference TRBV7-9 and TRBJ2-5): DTGVSQNPRHKITKRGQNVTFRCDPISEHNRLYWYRQTLGQGPEFLTYFQNEAQLEKSRLLSDRFSAERPKGSFSTLEIQRTEQGDSAMYLCASSLGTGAETQYFGPGTRLLVL.

This chain joins TRBV7-8 and TRBJ1-5; unclear D gene. The germline V gene encodes CDR1 SGHVS and CDR2 FQNEAQ. The CDR3 runs 18 residues. V lost 2 bases to trimming and J lost 7 bases, with 24 bases between them. CDR3 residues: CASSLSPQTPLRGQPQHF. The CDR3 nucleotides are TGTGCCAGCAGCTTAAGCCCCCAGACCCCCCTTCGCGGCCAGCCCCAGCATTTT.

The chain carries TRBV28 and TRBJ1-1; TRBD1 matches at 8 bases. Germline CDR1 reads MDHEN; CDR2 reads SYDVKM. CDR3 size: 15 residues. The ends lost 2 bases at V and 1 base at J; junction bases unmatched: 3. CDR3 DNA sequence: TGTGCCAGCAGTTTAAGCAGGGGGCCGAACACTGAAGCTTTCTTT. It yields the protein CASSLSRGPNTEAFF.

The table lists this clonotype with many counts. The V and J genes are TRBV6-8 and TRBJ2-1, with 8 bases lining up with TRBD2. Germline CDR1 is MNHGY and CDR2 is SAAAGT. There are 15 residues in the CDR3. J lost 6 bases, V lost 5 bases, and 9 bases had no gene match. The CDR3 nucleotides are TGTGCCAGCAGTCGGAGCGGGAGAGTAGTCAATGAGCAGTTCTTC. Protein product: CASSRSGRVVNEQFF.

This clonotype was seen only a few times. The genes are TRBV5-1 and TRBJ2-5; the D gene is possibly TRBD1 (6 bases). The germline V and J ends were trimmed by 7 bases and 1 base, with 14 bases remaining between them. The germline gives CDR1 SGHRS, CDR2 YFSETQ. The CDR3 is made up of 14 amino acids. CDR3 amino acids: CASGEGGIQETQYF. CDR3 sequence (DNA): TGCGCCAGCGGGGAAGGGGGTATCCAAGAGACCCAGTACTTC. The full variable domain, completed using reference TRBV5-1 and TRBJ2-5, is KAGVTQTPRYLIKTRGQQVTLSCSPISGHRSVSWYQQTPGQGLQFLFEYFSETQRNKGNFPGRFSGRQFSNSRSEMNVSTLELGDSALYLCASGEGGIQETQYFGPGTRLLVL.

This clonotype was picked up many times. The chain links TRBV27 to TRBJ1-4; 12 positions agree with TRBD1. Germline V CDR1 and CDR2: MNHEY, SMNVEV (reference sequence). Trimming at V came to 4 bases and at J to 8 bases, leaving 2 bases not matched to a gene. The CDR3 covers 14 residues. CDR3 DNA: TGTGCCAGCAGTTGGGACAGGGGGCGAGAAAAACTGTTTTTT. This gives the protein CASSWDRGREKLFF.

There are a few counts of this clonotype. The V call is TRBV20-1, the J call TRBJ2-1; 11 bases agree with TRBD2. Germline loops: CDR1 DFQATT, CDR2 SNEGSKA (reference sequence). The CDR3 totals 18 residues. V shed 0 bases, J shed 5 bases, and the junction held 12 bases outside the gene matches. CDR3 coding DNA: TGCAGTGCTAGAGACCCAGGCCTAGGACTAGCGGGCAACAATGAGCAGTTCTTC. Its protein is CSARDPGLGLAGNNEQFF.

The V call is TRBV7-9, the J call TRBJ2-7; no reliable D call. The germline gives CDR1 SEHNR, CDR2 FQNEAQ (reference sequence). Trimming stripped 7 bases from V and 7 bases from J, with 14 bases between. The CDR3 consists of 12 residues. The CDR3 is CASTSSIGEQYF. The CDR3 DNA sequence: TGTGCCAGCACCAGTAGTATCGGGGAGCAGTACTTC.

This clonotype was observed a few times. This rearrangement joins TRBV12-3 or TRBV12-4 to TRBJ2-7, with TRBD2 as a possible D gene (6 bases). The CDR3 consists of 19 residues. Trimming stripped 1 base from V and 4 bases from J, with 26 bases between. The CDR3 sequence: CASSLDLRGGHRASYEQYF. In nucleotides, the CDR3 is TGTGCCAGCAGTTTAGATTTGAGGGGAGGACACCGGGCATCTTACGAGCAGTACTTC.

Only a few counts were recorded for this clonotype. The rearrangement links TRBV30 to TRBJ1-5, with D possibly TRBD1 on 5 matching bases. Germline V gives CDR1 GTSNPN, CDR2 SVGIG (reference sequence). The V end lost 4 bases, the J end lost 7 bases, and 17 bases lay between the germline ends. The CDR3 covers 14 residues. This chain's CDR3 is CAWTPQVPGQPQHF. CDR3 sequence (DNA): TGTGCCTGGACCCCACAGGTCCCCGGACAGCCCCAGCATTTT.

The sample holds many counts of this clonotype. The gene calls are TRBV11-2 and TRBJ2-7; 9 bases line up with TRBD1. Germline V gene data show CDR1 as SGHAT and CDR2 as FQNNGV. The CDR3 length is 15 residues. Trimming cost V 3 bases and J 4 bases; bases outside gene matches: 7. The CDR3 DNA is TGTGCCAGCAGCTTGGGCAGGACAGGGGTATACGAGCAGTACTTC. It yields the protein CASSLGRTGVYEQYF.

Many counts were recorded for this clonotype. The rearrangement links TRBV9 to TRBJ2-3; D is perhaps TRBD2 (5 bases). Trimming left V 1 base short and J 0 bases short, with 12 bases between. Germline assignment: CDR1 SGDLS and CDR2 YYNGEE. The CDR3 is made up of 16 amino acids. CDR3 nucleotides: TGTGCCAGCAGCGTATCGTCTCGGGGTAGCACAGATACGCAGTATTTT. Its translation: CASSVSSRGSTDTQYF.

The V and J genes are TRBV4-3 and TRBJ2-5; 9 nucleotides match TRBD2. The germline gives CDR1 LGHNA, CDR2 YSLEER. With 4 bases clipped from V and 5 bases from J, the junction kept 5 bases outside the gene matches. This CDR3 has 14 residues. DNA of the CDR3: TGCGCCAGCAGCCGGGGGAGCGGGGGGGAGACCCAGTACTTC. Its translation is CASSRGSGGETQYF.

This clonotype was recorded a few times. The CDR3: CASGPGTDKNIQYF. CDR3 nucleotide sequence: TGTGCTAGTGGACCTGGGACAGACAAAAACATTCAGTACTTC. The gene calls are TRBV12-5 and TRBJ2-4; TRBD1 aligns across 7 bases. This CDR3 is built from 14 residues. Germline loops: CDR1 LGHNT, CDR2 FRNRAP. The trim removed 6 bases at V and 3 bases at J, leaving 5 bases unmatched.

J is TRBJ1-2 and V is TRBV29-1; TRBD1 agrees at 9 bases. V trimming: 6 bases; J trimming: 8 bases; junction bases outside the gene matches: 7. The CDR3 has 12 residues. Germline values: CDR1 SQVTM, CDR2 ANQGSEA. In nucleotides, the CDR3 is TGCAGCGTGGTCGGGACAGGGTTCGGCTACACCTTC. It encodes CSVVGTGFGYTF.

The V and J genes are TRBV27 and TRBJ2-3; D is undetermined. Trimming pared 6 bases from V and 1 base from J, leaving 11 bases between. Germline CDR1 reads MNHEY; CDR2 reads SMNVEV (reference sequence). This CDR3 is 14 amino acids long. The CDR3 reads CASSSLRGTDTQYF. DNA of the CDR3: TGTGCCAGCAGCTCGCTACGGGGCACAGATACGCAGTATTTT.

This chain links TRBV14 with TRBJ2-1; tentative D call: TRBD2 (6 bases). Germline CDR1 reads SGHDN; CDR2 reads FVKESK. This CDR3 comprises 15 residues. Trimming shortened V by 0 bases and J by 9 bases, and 15 bases separated the two germline ends. CDR3 sequence: CASSQDSREAGEQFF. CDR3 nucleotide sequence: TGTGCCAGCAGCCAAGATTCCAGGGAGGCCGGTGAGCAGTTCTTC.

In this sample, this clonotype turned up a few times. The chain has TRBV29-1 and TRBJ1-5; D is possibly TRBD1 (5 bases). The CDR3 has 11 residues. The V gene's germline CDR1 is SQVTM and CDR2 ANQGSEA. Trimming took off 2 bases at V and 14 bases at J, with 13 bases between the two ends. This CDR3 reads CSVESGGTEHF. The CDR3, as DNA: TGCAGCGTTGAATCTGGAGGGACGGAGCATTTT.

This clonotype turned up a few times. The junction and the germline gene differ at one end; a read error may be behind it. This chain uses TRBV9 with TRBJ2-1; D gene unclear. This CDR3 is built from 11 residues. Looked up from germline, CDR1 is SGDLS and CDR2 is YYNGEE. The DNA for the CDR3 is TGCGCCGGTTTGACCTACAATGAGCAGTTCTTC. This translates into CAGLTYNEQFF.